The 17 T cell receptor beta chains below all came from one sample that was sequenced in a study of shared clonotypes between healthy human individuals (dated by TCRdb to about 2020). Library generation was performed with the immunoSEQ multiplex PCR assay. TCRdb carries this immuneACCESS record with in-frame sequences only. Its versions omit some clonotypes, under half of them owing to an unresolved V gene in the studies checked, with the rest unexplained. This sample holds more than 2,000,000 clones; 90% to 95% were observed only once. The biggest ten clones account for around 0.14% of the sample. What was sequenced was naive CD4+ T cells sorted from blood. Reading the label with the study, this specimen's cell subset or site is: CD45RA+ positively selected. Receptor source: a man between 18 and 29 years old in good health.

The V gene is TRBV5-6, the J gene TRBJ2-1; no clear D. The length of the CDR3 is 15 residues. V dropped 3 bases and J dropped 2 bases, with 12 bases sitting between them. Germline V gene data show CDR1 as SGHDT and CDR2 as YYEEEE. The CDR3 sequence: CASSWPTYTYNEQFF. The CDR3 region has the DNA TGTGCCAGCAGCTGGCCGACATACACCTACAATGAGCAGTTCTTC. Based on the CDR3 plus reference TRBV5-6 and TRBJ2-1, the full variable domain is DAGVTQSPTHLIKTRGQQVTLRCSPKSGHDTVSWYQQALGQGPQFIFQYYEEEERQRGNFPDRFSGHQFPNYSSELNVNALLLGDSALYLCASSWPTYTYNEQFFGPGTRLTVL.

V is TRBV4-1 and J is TRBJ1-2, with TRBD1 matching over 8 bases. Germline V gene lookup returns CDR1 MGHRA and CDR2 YSYEKL. J gave up 4 bases and V 1 base, and 14 bases lay outside the gene matches. The CDR3 sequence is 18 residues long. The CDR3 sequence: CASSQVPDLRQGSYGYTF. In DNA form, the CDR3 reads TGCGCCAGCAGCCAAGTCCCCGACCTAAGACAGGGGAGCTATGGCTACACCTTC.

V gene TRBV10-2 combines with J gene TRBJ2-7, with TRBD2 as a possible D gene (6 bases). The CDR3 has 14 amino acids. Trimming shortened V by 3 bases and J by 0 bases, and 9 bases separated the two germline ends. Germline loops: CDR1 WSHSY, CDR2 SAAADI. The CDR3 loop is CASSDREFSYEQYF. The CDR3 DNA sequence: TGCGCCAGCAGTGACCGGGAGTTCTCCTACGAGCAGTACTTC.

The V call is TRBV18, the J call TRBJ1-5; D might be TRBD1 (5 bases). The CDR3 spans 15 residues. Trimming removed 1 base at V and 7 bases at J, with 14 bases between. Germline assignment: CDR1 KGHSH and CDR2 LQKENI. In DNA form, the CDR3 reads TGTGCCAGCTCACCACTCGCCGGGGACCTCCAGCCCCAGCATTTT. Translating gives CASSPLAGDLQPQHF.

This rearrangement joins TRBV7-9 to TRBJ2-7; tentatively, D is TRBD2 (5 bases). Germline lookup yields CDR1 SEHNR and CDR2 FQNEAQ (reference sequence). V was trimmed by 5 bases and J by 2 bases, leaving 22 bases between them. This CDR3 region has 17 residues. The CDR3 loop is CASSRRFERSKTYEQYF. The CDR3 coding sequence is TGTGCCAGCAGCCGGCGTTTTGAGCGGAGTAAAACCTACGAGCAGTACTTC.

This chain connects TRBV5-1 to TRBJ2-1; possible D gene TRBD2, 6 bases. Germline values: CDR1 SGHRS, CDR2 YFSETQ. V shed 4 bases and J shed 5 bases, with 13 bases lying between them. CDR3 length: 14 residues. The CDR3 DNA reads TGCGCCAGCAGCCGGACGGGACTCCACAATGAGCAGTTCTTC. This encodes CASSRTGLHNEQFF.

This chain joins TRBV21-1 and TRBJ2-2. TRBV21-1 is labeled a pseudogene. This CDR3 region has 15 residues. CDR3 sequence: CASSRKVSYTGELFF. Here the CDR3 DNA reads TGTGCCAGCAGCAGGAAGGTCTCCTACACCGGGGAGCTGTTTTTT.

The chain's CDR3 is CASSIYTWGTGDHEQYF. In DNA, the CDR3 is TGTGCCAGCAGCATCTACACTTGGGGGACAGGGGACCACGAGCAGTACTTC. The chain combines TRBV7-6 with TRBJ2-7; 10 bases align to TRBD1. Germline V gene data show CDR1 as SGHVS and CDR2 as FNYEAQ. V shed 5 bases, J shed 5 bases, and the junction held 15 bases outside the gene matches. The CDR3 consists of 17 residues.

The rearrangement joins TRBV5-6 to TRBJ2-4; 12 nucleotides match TRBD2. In germline, CDR1 is SGHDT, CDR2 YYEEEE. The CDR3 totals 16 residues. J was trimmed by 4 bases and V by 4 bases; bases with no gene match: 6. CDR3 bases: TGTGCCAGCAGCCGACTAGCGGGAGCCGCAAAAAACATTCAGTACTTC. As protein: CASSRLAGAAKNIQYF.

J is TRBJ1-5 and V is TRBV19; 10 bases match TRBD1. Germline V gives CDR1 LNHDA, CDR2 SQIVND (reference sequence). Trimming removed 4 bases from V and 7 bases from J; junction bases left unmatched: 10. CDR3 length: 16 residues. Here the CDR3 reads CASSSQTGGAGQPQHF. The CDR3, as DNA: TGTGCCAGTAGTAGCCAGACAGGGGGCGCCGGACAGCCCCAGCATTTT.

V and J are TRBV25-1 and TRBJ2-5, with D possibly being TRBD2 (6 bases). The DNA end favors TRBJ2-7, so the J call may be wrong. The length of the CDR3 is 16 residues. Looked up from germline, CDR1 is MGHDK and CDR2 is SYGVNS. CDR3 amino acids: CASSEFEGRSSYEQYF. The CDR3 coding sequence is TGTGCCAGCAGTGAATTTGAAGGGAGGTCCTCCTACGAGCAGTACTTC.

This clone was seen a few times. The chain has TRBV6-5 and TRBJ1-3; D is perhaps TRBD1 (5 bases). V gave up 2 bases and J gave up 0 bases, with 11 bases separating them. Germline CDR1 is MNHEY and CDR2 is SVGAGI. This CDR3 has 16 residues. The DNA for the CDR3 is TGTGCCAGCAGTTACACAAGACAGACCTCTGGAAACACCATATATTTT. Its translation is CASSYTRQTSGNTIYF.

Only one count was recorded for this clone. The chain employs TRBV2 and TRBJ1-5; D is unresolved. This CDR3 region has 14 residues. Trimming took 7 bases from V and 0 from J, leaving 10 bases between them. Germline V gene lookup returns CDR1 SNHLY and CDR2 FYNNEI. CDR3: CASNAEYSNQPQHF. In nucleotides, the CDR3 is TGTGCCAGCAATGCGGAATATAGCAATCAGCCCCAGCATTTT.

The chain couples TRBV28 to TRBJ2-5, with 7 bases identical to TRBD1. The junction had 10 bases not matched to a gene; V was cut back by 6 bases and J by 6 bases. The CDR3 totals 14 residues. The germline V gene encodes CDR1 MDHEN and CDR2 SYDVKM. The CDR3 loop reads CASSLRQGRKTQYF. The CDR3 nucleotides are TGTGCCAGCAGCCTAAGACAGGGAAGGAAGACCCAGTACTTC.

Concerning this clone itself: Other DNA variants within this sample encode the same CDR3. The CDR3 sequence is CASSFDGSGANVLTF. For the CDR3, the DNA is TGCGCCAGCAGTTTTGACGGGTCTGGGGCCAACGTCCTGACTTTC. This sequence joins TRBV5-1 and TRBJ2-6; D is uncertain. The V and J ends lost 5 bases and 1 base respectively, with 10 bases between them. Germline V gene sequence: CDR1 SGHRS, CDR2 YFSETQ. The CDR3 length is 15 residues.

V gene TRBV19 combines with J gene TRBJ1-2, with 7 bases matching TRBD1. CDR3 length equals 15 residues. The V segment lost 4 bases and the J segment 0 bases; nucleotides outside the gene matches: 5. CDR1 is LNHDA, CDR2 SQIVND, per germline (reference sequence). For the CDR3, the DNA is TGTGCCAGTAGTACAAGGGACAGCACTAACTATGGCTACACCTTC. Translation gives CASSTRDSTNYGYTF.

The genes are TRBV5-6 and TRBJ2-1; 13 positions agree with TRBD2. The length of the CDR3 is 17 residues. With 3 bases clipped from V and 12 bases from J, the junction kept 15 bases outside the gene matches. Germline CDR1 reads SGHDT; CDR2 reads YYEEEE. CDR3 in amino acids: CASSSPPGLAGKRAQFF. The DNA of the CDR3 is TGTGCCAGCAGCTCTCCCCCGGGACTAGCGGGAAAGCGCGCGCAGTTCTTC. Drawing the rest from reference TRBV5-6 and TRBJ2-1, the complete variable domain is DAGVTQSPTHLIKTRGQQVTLRCSPKSGHDTVSWYQQALGQGPQFIFQYYEEEERQRGNFPDRFSGHQFPNYSSELNVNALLLGDSALYLCASSSPPGLAGKRAQFFGPGTRLTVL.